The text below deals with one TCR beta chain. Its specificity is unknown. The method was immunoSEQ multiplex PCR; TCRdb's version includes in-frame clones alone and lacks a portion of them. The sample contains some 1,300 clones, approximately 88% of which appear only once. The data were taken from a study of circulating and synovial CD4+ cells in juvenile arthritis. Germline V gene data show CDR1 as SNHLY and CDR2 as FYNNEI. V dropped 6 bases and J dropped 4 bases, with 10 bases sitting between them. The CDR3 spans 13 residues. Findings and limits, study-wide: Traditional Vbeta family usage analysis missed the pathogenic-like versus bulk difference. Deeper sequencing increased measured overlap with synovial clonotypes. Some such blood samples were as oligoclonal as synovium. CPL versus bulk CD4 samples: T cell genome counts differed by at least an order of magnitude.

The source material was HLA-DR+ CD4+ T cells from blood. Subset meaning: circulating pathogenic-like lymphocytes, sorted as HLA-DR+CD14-CD3+CD4+CD25low/- blood T cells. The chain recombines TRBV2 with TRBJ1-5; no clear D. The receptor's source is a human patient with juvenile idiopathic arthritis. Some clones in this sample may be carry-over from other donors' samples. Here the CDR3 DNA reads TGTGCCAGCAGATTGAGCGGGAATCAGCCCCAGCATTTT. Its translation is CASRLSGNQPQHF.